The sequence of this T cell receptor beta chain was determined in a study of cytomegalovirus exposure and HLA in healthy donors. The wider study: Among about 400 genotyped donors, around 80% fell in the Caucasian-associated ancestry cluster. Study-level findings and limits: It was assumed in the presence/absence analyses that sequencing depth was roughly uniform across donors. Later work showed greater clonal expansion in HLA-associated TCR beta chains than in equally common others.

This CDR3 is built from 15 residues. The V gene's germline CDR1 is SGHTA and CDR2 FQGNSA. Trimming took 4 bases from V and 1 from J; bases not matched to a gene: 4. The PCR employed 60 Vbeta primers together with 13 Jbeta primers. Under the authors' procedure: Later work found around 72 million unique TCR beta chains, with roughly 11 million shared. Measured with immunoSEQ multiplex PCR; TCRdb has only the in-frame clones, and not every one. The D gene and trimming were derived from the DNA, and the V and J assignments and clone size from that table. Found here are roughly 67,000 clones, roughly 76% of them singletons; the top ten hold roughly 8%. On this clone itself: No antigen is known for it.

The TCR was taken from a man in his 60s in good health and CMV-seropositive. The sample taken for sequencing was PBMCs. The rearrangement links TRBV7-2 to TRBJ2-4; TRBD1 matches at 7 bases. CDR3 DNA sequence: TGTGCCAGCAGCTGGGCCAGGGGGGCCAAAAACATTCAGTACTTC. Translating it yields CASSWARGAKNIQYF.